This T cell receptor beta chain was recorded in a study of cytomegalovirus exposure and HLA in healthy donors. Study-level points and caveats: An assumption of roughly uniform sequencing depth across donors underlay the presence/absence analyses. Reports described diagnosis of cytomegalovirus status by the classifier as highly specific and sensitive. HLA alleles were associated with 16,951 TCR beta sequences in a later analysis at 0.05 false discovery rate.

CDR1 and CDR2 from the germline V gene are SGHKS and YYEKEE (reference sequence). The CDR3 has 15 amino acids. 60 Vbeta and 13 Jbeta primers were used in PCR. Clones were read by immunoSEQ multiplex PCR, and TCRdb kept only the in-frame ones, dropping some. The sample records more than 150,000 clones, roughly 85% being singletons. This clone was found once. Its antigen is undetermined. Mismatch with germline at one junction end may stem from a read error. This sample also contains other DNA sequences that code for the same CDR3. This TCR was recovered from a man aged 50-59 years in good health and CMV-seropositive. The genes are TRBV5-5 and TRBJ1-2, with D possibly matching TRBD1 (6 bases). The sequencing input was PBMCs. This CDR3 reads CASSLADSQNYGYTF. The CDR3 DNA reads as TGCGCCAGCAGCTTGGCGGACAGCCAAAACTATGGCTACACCTTC.